This entry lists 31 T cell receptor beta chains sequenced from one sample in a study of neurological immune-mediated disorders. Time point given: longitudinal time-point 1 (baseline). MiXCR, run by TCRdb on the 5' RACE reads, gives a single entry per CDR3 protein. In the table there are fewer than 90,000 distinct CDR3 sequences, 9.5% to 13% of which are singletons. Sample: PBMCs. These receptors all come from a man under 40 in good health.

This clonotype was recorded many times. This sequence joins TRBV2 and TRBJ2-2; 7 nucleotides match TRBD1. Germline V gene data show CDR1 as SNHLY and CDR2 as FYNNEI. This CDR3 region has 14 residues. The V gene end was trimmed by 9 bases and the J gene end by 6 bases; junction bases not matched to a gene: 10. DNA of the CDR3: TGTGCCAGTAATCCTCAAACAGGGGCCGGGGAGCTGTTTTTT. Protein product: CASNPQTGAGELFF.

This clonotype was seen ten or more times. This chain connects TRBV29-1 to TRBJ2-5; D is perhaps TRBD1 or TRBD2 (5 bases each). Germline V CDR1 and CDR2: SQVTM, ANQGSEA. The V end was cut by 3 bases, the J end by 1 base, with 15 bases between. The CDR3 runs to 15 residues. CDR3 in DNA: TGCAGCGTTGAGGGGACCACTACGGTCCAAGAGACCCAGTACTTC. This gives the protein CSVEGTTTVQETQYF.

This clonotype was seen only a few times. This rearrangement joins TRBV12-3 or TRBV12-4 to TRBJ2-2, with D tentatively TRBD2 (6 bases). V dropped 5 bases and J dropped 1 base, with 8 bases sitting between them. This CDR3 region has 14 residues. CDR3 protein: CASSEAGNTGELFF. The CDR3 coding sequence is TGTGCCAGCAGTGAAGCGGGGAACACCGGGGAGCTGTTTTTT.

Many counts were recorded for this clonotype. V usage is TRBV27 and J usage is TRBJ1-5, with D possibly matching TRBD1 (6 bases). The CDR3 covers 18 residues. Trimming left V 0 bases short and J 1 base short, with 16 bases between. CDR1 and CDR2 (germline): MNHEY, SMNVEV (reference sequence). CDR3 region: CASSLSIGQGRSNQPQHF. CDR3 sequence (DNA): TGTGCCAGCAGTTTATCGATTGGGCAGGGGAGGAGCAATCAGCCCCAGCATTTT.

This clonotype was detected many times. The chain links TRBV15 to TRBJ1-1, with D unresolved. CDR1 LNHNV and CDR2 YYDKDF come from the germline V gene (reference sequence). CDR3 length: 13 residues. Trimming shortened V by 1 base and J by 0 bases, and 3 bases separated the two germline ends. The CDR3 spells CATSRGLNTEAFF. CDR3 nucleotides: TGTGCCACCAGCAGAGGTCTGAACACTGAAGCTTTCTTT.

This clonotype has a count of ten or more. This chain connects TRBV11-2 to TRBJ1-5; D might be TRBD1 (6 bases). With 1 base removed from V and 4 bases from J, the gap between germline ends came to 14 bases. This CDR3 has 16 residues. Germline CDR1 SGHAT, CDR2 FQNNGV. This chain's CDR3 is CASSLGIGRGNQPQHF. The CDR3, as DNA: TGTGCCAGCAGCTTAGGGATCGGCAGGGGTAATCAGCCCCAGCATTTT.

This clonotype appeared many times. The J gene is TRBJ2-3, the V gene TRBV7-2; D ambiguous. In germline, CDR1 is SGHTA, CDR2 FQGNSA. This CDR3 is built from 13 residues. V was shortened by 7 bases and J by 6 bases, with 14 bases between the two germline ends. CDR3 sequence: CASTPPTEDTQYF. In DNA form, the CDR3 reads TGTGCCAGCACCCCACCAACAGAGGATACGCAGTATTTT.

This clonotype was recorded many times. The gene calls are TRBV5-1 and TRBJ2-1; 7 bases agree with TRBD2. The CDR3 has 15 residues. Germline CDR1 and CDR2: SGHRS and YFSETQ. After removal of 0 bases from V and 5 bases from J, the junction contained 5 bases not matched to a gene. The CDR3 loop reads CASSLGGGRDNEQFF. As DNA, the CDR3 is TGCGCCAGCAGCTTGGGGGGGGGTCGGGACAATGAGCAGTTCTTC.

This clonotype has a count of ten or more. The chain uses TRBV20-1 and TRBJ1-2; no reliable D call. Germline V lookup: CDR1 DFQATT, CDR2 SNEGSKA (reference sequence). V was pared by 6 bases and J by 5 bases, with 10 bases between. The CDR3 contains 11 residues. CDR3 sequence (DNA): TGCAGTGCGATCGAAGGTTATGGCTACACCTTC. Translating gives CSAIEGYGYTF.

The chain has TRBV7-8 and TRBJ2-5, with 8 nucleotides matching TRBD1. The CDR3 has 15 residues. Germline V gene data show CDR1 as SGHVS and CDR2 as FQNEAQ. Unmatched junction bases numbered 5, after V lost 3 bases and J lost 2 bases. Written as DNA, the CDR3 is TGTGCCAGCAGCTTCGCCGGGACAGGTCAAGAGACCCAGTACTTC. The encoded protein is CASSFAGTGQETQYF.

This clonotype showed up many times. This chain links TRBV12-3 or TRBV12-4 with TRBJ2-7; 8 nucleotides line up with TRBD2. V was pared by 6 bases and J by 0 bases, with 16 bases of the junction left unmatched. The CDR3 is made up of 18 amino acids. CDR3 in amino acids: CASRVLAGHPNRSYEQYF. The CDR3 DNA is TGTGCCAGCAGGGTCCTAGCGGGCCACCCCAACCGCTCCTACGAGCAGTACTTC.

Only a few counts were recorded for this clonotype. V gene TRBV4-2 combines with J gene TRBJ2-7; 8 bases fit TRBD2. There are 14 residues in the CDR3. With V trimmed by 1 base and J by 3 bases, 2 bases remained unmatched. Germline V gives CDR1 LGHNA, CDR2 YNFKEQ. In DNA, the CDR3 is TGTGCCAGCAGCCAAGGGACTAGCAGCTACGAGCAGTACTTC. Translated: CASSQGTSSYEQYF.

In this sample, this clonotype turned up many times. V is TRBV20-1 and J is TRBJ2-1; TRBD2 agrees at 11 bases. The germline CDR1 and CDR2 sequences are DFQATT and SNEGSKA (reference sequence). The CDR3 spans 16 residues. V dropped 5 bases and J dropped 4; count of bases not matched to a gene: 10. CDR3 nucleotides: TGCAGTGCTCGGAGTCTAGCGGGAGGAGGTTACAATGAGCAGTTCTTC. Translated, it gives CSARSLAGGGYNEQFF.

A word on this clonotype: Given a much more abundant clone one base away, this may be a read error. The chain carries TRBV20-1 and TRBJ2-1; 8 positions agree with TRBD2. This CDR3 contains 16 residues. CDR1 DFQATT and CDR2 SNEGSKA come from the germline V gene (reference sequence). The junction had 7 bases not matched to a gene; V was cut back by 0 bases and J by 3 bases. The CDR3 spells CSARDPAGVLYNEQFF. CDR3 nucleotide sequence: TGCAGTGCTAGAGACCCAGCGGGAGTCCTCTACAATGAGCAGTTCTTC.

The V call is TRBV11-2, the J call TRBJ2-5; D perhaps matches TRBD1 (5 bases). This CDR3 is 16 amino acids long. CDR1 is SGHAT, CDR2 FQNNGV, per germline. Trimming took 1 base from V and 0 from J, leaving 12 bases between them. The CDR3 region is CASSLGNAGNQETQYF. The CDR3, as DNA: TGTGCCAGCAGCTTAGGGAATGCAGGGAACCAAGAGACCCAGTACTTC.

Note on this clonotype: At one end the junction does not follow the germline gene, possibly because of a read error. The chain links TRBV28 to TRBJ2-7; D is uncertain. Germline values: CDR1 MDHEN, CDR2 SYDVKM. There are 15 residues in the CDR3. This CDR3 reads CVSSSPRVHGYEQYF. The DNA for the CDR3 is TGTGTCAGCAGTTCCCCCCGGGTTCATGGGTACGAGCAGTACTTC.

This clonotype came up a few times. Just one base apart from a much larger clone, this may be a read error. It is likely a read error, because the conserved phenylalanine at the end of the CDR3 is missing. The CDR3 loop reads CSGKTVDEQYL. CDR3 coding DNA: TGCAGCGGGAAGACGGTCGACGAGCAGTACCTC. The chain joins TRBV29-1 to TRBJ2-7; no firm D call. The CDR3 has 11 residues. The germline CDR1 and CDR2 sequences are SQVTM and ANQGSEA. The V end was cut by 7 bases, the J end by 5 bases, with 12 bases between.

This clonotype was detected ten times or more. The chain is built from TRBV29-1 and TRBJ1-2; D possibly corresponds to TRBD1 (5 bases). Germline values: CDR1 SQVTM, CDR2 ANQGSEA. V was pared by 8 bases and J by 2 bases, with 18 bases between. The CDR3 is 14 residues long. CDR3 DNA: TGCAGCTTTGGGGACGGAGGATCGAACTATGGCTACACCTTC. The encoded protein is CSFGDGGSNYGYTF.

This clonotype was seen at least ten times. The chain recombines TRBV10-3 with TRBJ2-3, with 7 bases lining up with TRBD2. CDR3 length: 13 amino acids. J gave up 0 bases and V 11 bases, and 5 bases lay outside the gene matches. Germline values: CDR1 ENHRY, CDR2 SYGVKD. CDR3 loop: CAYGGTSTDTQYF. CDR3 nucleotides: TGTGCCTACGGGGGGACGAGCACAGATACGCAGTATTTT.

This clonotype was counted many times. V is TRBV15 and J is TRBJ2-1; TRBD2 is a possible D gene (6 bases). Trimming removed 8 bases from V and 5 bases from J, with 13 bases in between. The CDR3 is 13 residues long. Per germline, CDR1 LNHNV and CDR2 YYDKDF (reference sequence). The CDR3 DNA reads as TGTGCCACCTCCGGGGGACCCAACAATGAGCAGTTCTTC. Translated, it gives CATSGGPNNEQFF. The full variable domain, its missing parts supplied by reference TRBV15 and TRBJ2-1, is DAMVIQNPRYQVTQFGKPVTLSCSQTLNHNVMYWYQQKSSQAPKLLFHYYDKDFNNEADTPDNFQSRRPNTSFCFLDIRSPGLGDTAMYLCATSGGPNNEQFFGPGTRLTVL.

V and J are TRBV7-6 and TRBJ2-7, with 10 bases aligning to TRBD2. This CDR3 is 16 amino acids long. Germline loops: CDR1 SGHVS, CDR2 FNYEAQ. With 5 bases clipped from V and 2 bases from J, the junction kept 9 bases outside the gene matches. The CDR3 sequence is CASSNRTSGKAYEQYF. For the CDR3, the DNA is TGTGCCAGCAGCAACAGGACTAGCGGTAAGGCCTACGAGCAGTACTTC.

The sample holds many counts of this clonotype. The genes are TRBV20-1 and TRBJ1-1; D not certain. There are 14 residues in the CDR3. CDR1 DFQATT and CDR2 SNEGSKA come from the germline V gene (reference sequence). V dropped 0 bases and J dropped 5 bases, with 13 bases sitting between them. The CDR3 region is CSARDREWGTEAFF. The DNA for the CDR3 is TGCAGTGCTAGAGATCGAGAATGGGGAACTGAAGCTTTCTTT.

This clonotype has a count of ten or more. This rearrangement joins TRBV29-1 to TRBJ2-3; a weak D match, TRBD1 (6 bases). Trimming took 6 bases from V and 2 from J, leaving 12 bases between them. The CDR3 runs 13 residues. The germline gives CDR1 SQVTM, CDR2 ANQGSEA. CDR3 in amino acids: CSVGQGNTDTQYF. CDR3 nucleotide sequence: TGCAGCGTGGGGCAGGGGAACACAGATACGCAGTATTTT.

This clonotype was detected many times. The chain uses TRBV5-1 and TRBJ2-7, with 7 bases aligning to TRBD1. The CDR3 contains 12 residues. V gave up 5 bases and J gave up 5 bases; unmatched junction bases: 4. CDR1 and CDR2 (germline): SGHRS, YFSETQ. CDR3 nucleotides: TGCGCCAGCAGGACAGGGCAGCACGAGCAGTACTTC. Encoded protein: CASRTGQHEQYF.

The rearrangement joins TRBV30 to TRBJ1-5; D gene unclear. Trimming removed 0 bases from V and 5 bases from J, with 8 bases in between. Germline lookup yields CDR1 GTSNPN and CDR2 SVGIG (reference sequence). The length of the CDR3 is 13 residues. CDR3 DNA: TGTGCCTGGAGTGTACGAAACGATCAGCCCCAGCATTTT. The encoded protein is CAWSVRNDQPQHF.

This clonotype was seen repeatedly, ten times or more. V is TRBV5-1 and J is TRBJ2-3; 9 positions match TRBD2. Unmatched junction bases numbered 4, after V lost 0 bases and J lost 5 bases. The CDR3 sequence is 15 residues long. Germline V lookup: CDR1 SGHRS, CDR2 YFSETQ. The CDR3 spells CASSLGGRALDTQYF. DNA of the CDR3: TGCGCCAGCAGCTTGGGCGGGAGGGCCTTAGATACGCAGTATTTT.

This clonotype occurred many times. V gene TRBV28 combines with J gene TRBJ2-6; 7 positions agree with TRBD1. Trimming cost V 5 bases and J 0 bases; bases outside gene matches: 1. Germline values: CDR1 MDHEN, CDR2 SYDVKM. The CDR3 runs to 15 residues. The CDR3 nucleotides are TGTGCCAGCAGTCGGGACAGCTCTGGGGCCAACGTCCTGACTTTC. This sequence encodes CASSRDSSGANVLTF.

The rearrangement joins TRBV19 to TRBJ1-2, with 8 bases fitting TRBD1. This CDR3 comprises 15 residues. V lost 7 bases, J lost 6 bases, and 13 bases stayed unmatched. Germline values: CDR1 LNHDA, CDR2 SQIVND (reference sequence). The CDR3 region has the DNA TGTGCCAGTACCCCCGAGCGACAGGGGATCCATGGCTACACCTTC. Protein product: CASTPERQGIHGYTF.

The chain employs TRBV25-1 and TRBJ1-3; D is uncertain. This CDR3 is built from 17 residues. The V end lost 1 base, the J end lost 3 bases, and 16 bases lay between the germline ends. Germline lookup yields CDR1 MGHDK and CDR2 SYGVNS. For the CDR3, the DNA is TGTGCCAGCAGTGAATCATTTGGGTCCCCGAGTGGAAACACCATATATTTT. Translating it yields CASSESFGSPSGNTIYF.

Only a few counts were recorded for this clonotype. The rearrangement links TRBV20-1 to TRBJ2-7; no clear D. The V gene's germline CDR1 is DFQATT and CDR2 SNEGSKA (reference sequence). V was shortened by 6 bases and J by 6 bases, with 18 bases between the two germline ends. This CDR3 contains 13 residues. CDR3 bases: TGCAGTGCCCCTAGGCCTCCCCTCGTCGAGCAGTACTTC. Residues: CSAPRPPLVEQYF.

This clonotype was seen at least ten times. This chain connects TRBV29-1 to TRBJ1-2; D is unclear. There are 13 residues in the CDR3. Trimming pared 1 base from V and 1 base from J, leaving 7 bases between. In germline, CDR1 is SQVTM, CDR2 ANQGSEA. CDR3 coding DNA: TGCAGCGTTGAAGGTGGGAATAACTATGGCTACACCTTC. Its translation: CSVEGGNNYGYTF.